The clone carrying this TCR beta chain appeared a few times. Its matching antigen is unknown. Noted time point: persistent/refractory GD, antithyroid drugs over 5 years with positive TRAb. Making the TCR library involved RNA that had been extracted from PBMCs. This entry belongs to a study of regulatory T cells in long-lasting Graves disease. Study summary: The study counted Graves' disease as persistent given over 5 years of antithyroid drugs and positive TSH receptor antibodies.

The TCR beta library used iRepertoire HTBI primers with Arm-PCR amplification of CDR3. Via MiXCR, TCRdb re-called the multiplex PCR reads, giving one row per CDR3 protein. The table has approximately 690,000 distinct CDR3 sequences, 25% to 35% seen once. Study-level points and caveats: TCR diversity was lower in persistent Graves' patients (versus newly diagnosed ones). Sample size, which was small, may have reduced accuracy.

This material consisted of peripheral blood mononuclear cells (PBMCs), taken when the disease was refractory, from a patient treated with antithyroid drugs. This receptor was taken from a female donor with Graves disease.

This chain's CDR3 is CASGAGGGYTF. The DNA of the CDR3 is TGTGCCAGCGGCGCAGGGGGAGGCTACACCTTC. V and J are TRBV2 and TRBJ1-2; 7 bases align to TRBD1. This CDR3 spans 11 amino acids. From germline, CDR1 is SNHLY and CDR2 FYNNEI. Trimming removed 8 bases from V and 8 bases from J; junction bases left unmatched: 5.